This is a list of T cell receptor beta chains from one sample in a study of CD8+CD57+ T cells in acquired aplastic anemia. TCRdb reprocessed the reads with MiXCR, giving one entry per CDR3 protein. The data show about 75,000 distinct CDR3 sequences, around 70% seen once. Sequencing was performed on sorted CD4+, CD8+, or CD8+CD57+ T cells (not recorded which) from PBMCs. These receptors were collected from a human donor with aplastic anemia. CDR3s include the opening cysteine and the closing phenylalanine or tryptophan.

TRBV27,CASSTPGQGLETQYF
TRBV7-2,CASSSAQGIGYTF
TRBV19,CASSFDRAYEQYF
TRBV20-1,CSARGDSNYGYTF
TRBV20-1,CSADLGGAEQFF
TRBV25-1,CASSEFWGNTEAFF
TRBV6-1,CASRRESGEQYF
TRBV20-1,CSARDKGTGRSTEAFF
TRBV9,CICSARDEGNEQFF
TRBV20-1,CSATTGAGRQETQYF
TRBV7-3,CASSPSSGSEQFF
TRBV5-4,CASSFGRRTQETQYF